This TCR beta chain was found in a study of cytomegalovirus exposure and HLA in healthy donors. General observations from the study: A few V segments could not be told apart, such as TRBV6-2 and TRBV6-3, and were left out. In a later analysis, productive TCRs from donors in an Asian-associated ancestry cluster reportedly carried fewer N-insertions than the cohort mean. Some highly shared sequence variants likely arose as a pipeline artifact. A later analysis showed that HLA-associated TCR beta chains had undergone more clonal expansion than equally common others.

A remark on this clone: Its antigen is not identified.

CDR1 is SGDLS and CDR2 is YYNGEE in the germline V gene. The CDR3 loop spans 14 amino acids. V shed 7 bases, J shed 7 bases, and the junction held 7 bases outside the gene matches. 60 Vbeta and 13 Jbeta primers were used in PCR. Profiling relied on immunoSEQ multiplex PCR, and the TCRdb table lists in-frame clones only, not all of them. Altogether about 160,000 clones are present, over 80% being singletons, with the ten largest covering about 1.4%. The sample consisted of PBMCs. This rearrangement joins TRBV9 to TRBJ2-2, with 10 bases matching TRBD2. The receptor's source is a girl aged 10-17 years in good health and CMV-seropositive. DNA for the CDR3: TGTGCCAGCGGATCTAGCGGGGGCATCGGGGAGCTGTTTTTT. Its protein is CASGSSGGIGELFF.